This T cell receptor beta chain emerged from a study of blood T cell repertoires in COVID-19. Study overall: Samples taken during acute and convalescent COVID-19 were collected in the United States, Italy and Spain. Sample material is recorded as cDNA or gDNA derived from T cells, B-cell-depleted T cells, or PBMCs.

The authors' processing: How many nucleated cells were present was estimated from reference gene primer amplification. TCRdb's copy holds only in-frame clones and misses some; the assay was immunoSEQ multiplex PCR. The D gene and trimming were derived from the DNA, and the V and J assignments and clone size from that table. The table records around 26,000 clones, around nine tenths of them present only once. Sequencing was performed on peripheral blood. The sequence was collected from a human donor with active COVID-19. The donor label of this sample is uncertain.

CDR3 coding DNA: TGTGCCAGCAGCTTAACTAGCGGGAGTGGGGAGCAGTACTTC. Its protein is CASSLTSGSGEQYF. The rearrangement links TRBV7-3 to TRBJ2-7; 9 nucleotides line up with TRBD2. Per germline, CDR1 SGHTA and CDR2 FQGTGA. The J segment lost 7 bases and the V segment lost 0 bases, leaving 4 bases of the junction unmatched. The CDR3 spans 14 residues.